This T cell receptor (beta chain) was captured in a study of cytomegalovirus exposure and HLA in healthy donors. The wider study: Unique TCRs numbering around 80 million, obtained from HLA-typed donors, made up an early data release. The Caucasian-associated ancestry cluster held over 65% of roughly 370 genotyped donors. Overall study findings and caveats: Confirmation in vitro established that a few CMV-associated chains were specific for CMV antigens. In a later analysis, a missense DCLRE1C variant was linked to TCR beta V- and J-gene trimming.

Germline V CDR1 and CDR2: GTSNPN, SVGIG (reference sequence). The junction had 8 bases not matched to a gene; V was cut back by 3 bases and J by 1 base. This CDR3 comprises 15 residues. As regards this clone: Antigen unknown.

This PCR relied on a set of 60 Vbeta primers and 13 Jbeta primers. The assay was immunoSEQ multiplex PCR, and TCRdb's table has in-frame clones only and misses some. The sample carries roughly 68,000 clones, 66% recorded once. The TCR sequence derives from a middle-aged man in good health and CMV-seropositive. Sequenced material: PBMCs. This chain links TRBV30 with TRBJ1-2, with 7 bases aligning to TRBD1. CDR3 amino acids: CAWSRTGPLNYGYTF. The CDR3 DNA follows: TGTGCCTGGAGCCGGACAGGACCCCTTAACTATGGCTACACCTTC.